The 27 T cell receptor beta chains given below trace back to one sample, sequenced in a study of cytomegalovirus exposure and HLA in healthy donors. PCR primers comprised 60 Vbeta and 13 Jbeta primers. Only in-frame clones appear in the TCRdb table, and some are missing; sequencing was by immunoSEQ multiplex PCR. The sample holds more than 95,000 clones; about 81% are singletons and the top ten take 1.3%. The sequenced sample consisted of PBMCs. The receptor set was obtained from a man aged 30 to 39 in good health and CMV-seronegative.

The V gene is TRBV20-1, the J gene TRBJ2-5, with D uncertain. CDR1 and CDR2 (germline): DFQATT, SNEGSKA (reference sequence). The CDR3 covers 11 residues. Trimming took off 3 bases at V and 5 bases at J, with 7 bases between the two ends. The CDR3 coding sequence is TGCAGTGCTAGCCCGGGTGAGACCCAGTACTTC. Amino acids: CSASPGETQYF.

This chain uses TRBV29-1 with TRBJ1-1, with a possible D match to TRBD1 (6 bases). Trimming cost V 4 bases and J 3 bases, with 12 bases left between them. CDR3 length: 13 residues. Per the germline V gene, CDR1 is SQVTM and CDR2 is ANQGSEA. In DNA form, the CDR3 reads TGCAGCGTTGTTTTGGACAGATACACTGAAGCTTTCTTT. This gives the protein CSVVLDRYTEAFF.

The V call is TRBV27, the J call TRBJ2-7; tentatively, D is TRBD2 (6 bases). Trimming removed 5 bases from V and 2 bases from J, with 7 bases in between. Germline lookup yields CDR1 MNHEY and CDR2 SMNVEV (reference sequence). The CDR3 covers 12 residues. The CDR3, as DNA: TGTGCCAGCAGTCGGGGGACCTACGAGCAGTACTTC. This codes for CASSRGTYEQYF.

The chain links TRBV15 to TRBJ1-5, with D unclear. CDR1 is LNHNV, CDR2 YYDKDF, per germline (reference sequence). The CDR3 sequence is 14 residues long. V was cut by 3 bases and J by 6 bases, with 12 bases left in between. CDR3 coding DNA: TGTGCCACCAGCAGCCGGAGTTCCGGTCAGCCCCAGCATTTT. Protein product: CATSSRSSGQPQHF.

V and J are TRBV5-5 and TRBJ1-1; D is unresolved. V was pared by 2 bases and J by 3 bases, with 11 bases between. The CDR3 loop spans 14 amino acids. From germline, CDR1 is SGHKS and CDR2 YYEKEE (reference sequence). Written as DNA, the CDR3 is TGTGCCAGCAGCTTAGCGGGTTGGGACACTGAAGCTTTCTTT. Translation gives CASSLAGWDTEAFF.

This clone showed up just once. CDR3 DNA: TGTGCCAGCAGTTCCCCGGGACAGTTGGACTACACCTTC. This translates into CASSSPGQLDYTF. The rearrangement links TRBV28 to TRBJ1-2, with 7 bases aligning to TRBD1. Germline V gene sequence: CDR1 MDHEN, CDR2 SYDVKM. The V gene end was trimmed by 4 bases and the J gene end by 10 bases; junction bases not matched to a gene: 9. This CDR3 is 13 amino acids long.

This chain joins TRBV19 and TRBJ2-7, with 10 bases identical to TRBD1. In germline, CDR1 is LNHDA, CDR2 SQIVND (reference sequence). The CDR3 has 15 amino acids. V lost 3 bases and J lost 4; bases outside the gene matches: 6. This CDR3 reads CASSIGQGVWYEQYF. CDR3 nucleotide sequence: TGTGCCAGTAGTATCGGACAGGGGGTTTGGTACGAGCAGTACTTC.

The chain couples TRBV27 to TRBJ1-2; possibly TRBD1 for D (6 bases). CDR3 length: 14 amino acids. Per the germline V gene, CDR1 is MNHEY and CDR2 is SMNVEV (reference sequence). Trimming removed 6 bases from V and 7 bases from J, with 18 bases in between. The CDR3 sequence is CASRSPGQFVGYTF. The CDR3, as DNA: TGTGCCAGCAGGTCCCCGGGACAATTTGTTGGCTACACCTTC.

The genes are TRBV6-5 and TRBJ1-2; no definite D call. Trimming removed 10 bases from V and 1 base from J, with 13 bases in between. CDR3 length: 13 residues. Per germline, CDR1 MNHEY and CDR2 SVGAGI. CDR3 DNA: TGTGCCACCATCCGGGGTGTTAACTATGGCTACACCTTC. Its protein product is CATIRGVNYGYTF.

V and J are TRBV6-1 and TRBJ1-2; D is ambiguous. This CDR3 contains 16 residues. V was pared by 1 base and J by 5 bases, with 17 bases between. Germline CDR1 MNHNS, CDR2 SASEGT. The CDR3: CASSEVRVDLGYGYTF. The CDR3 DNA reads TGTGCCAGCAGTGAAGTACGGGTAGACCTAGGATATGGCTACACCTTC.

The chain combines TRBV28 with TRBJ2-5, with TRBD1 matching 7 bases. Per the germline V gene, CDR1 is MDHEN and CDR2 is SYDVKM. The ends lost 2 bases at V and 5 bases at J; junction bases unmatched: 2. There are 13 residues in the CDR3. CDR3 coding DNA: TGTGCCAGCAGTTTAGACAGGGAGGAGACCCAGTACTTC. Protein product: CASSLDREETQYF.

The chain joins TRBV9 to TRBJ2-5, with TRBD1 matching 7 bases. The J call may be faulty, since TRBJ2-7 better matches the DNA end. The CDR3 covers 13 residues. CDR1 is SGDLS, CDR2 YYNGEE, per germline. The CDR3 spells CASSPRTGYEQYF. CDR3 nucleotides: TGTGCCAGCAGCCCAAGGACAGGCTACGAGCAGTACTTC.

The rearrangement uses TRBV6-5 and TRBJ2-3; tentative D call: TRBD1 (6 bases). CDR1 MNHEY and CDR2 SVGAGI come from the germline V gene. This CDR3 has 16 amino acids. Trimming took off 1 base at V and 2 bases at J, with 13 bases between the two ends. CDR3 in DNA: TGTGCCAGCAGTTACTTCCGGGACATAGCCACAGATACGCAGTATTTT. It codes for CASSYFRDIATDTQYF.

The chain joins TRBV5-4 to TRBJ1-2; D perhaps matches TRBD1 (6 bases). Trimming cost V 4 bases and J 3 bases, with 16 bases left between them. The germline CDR1 and CDR2 sequences are SGHNT and YYREEE (reference sequence). There are 15 residues in the CDR3. CDR3 bases: TGTGCCAGCAGCCAAGTAAGACAGGAAGACTATGGCTACACCTTC. Translated, it gives CASSQVRQEDYGYTF. Complete variable domain (other parts from reference TRBV5-4 and TRBJ1-2): ETGVTQSPTHLIKTRGQQVTLRCSSQSGHNTVSWYQQALGQGPQFIFQYYREEENGRGNFPPRFSGLQFPNYSSELNVNALELDDSALYLCASSQVRQEDYGYTFGSGTRLTVV.

The V call is TRBV29-1, the J call TRBJ2-1; D may be TRBD1 (6 bases). The CDR3 is made up of 14 amino acids. V lost 7 bases, J lost 4 bases, and 17 bases lay in between. CDR1 is SQVTM and CDR2 is ANQGSEA in the germline V gene. This CDR3 reads CSAKDRPGYNEQFF. The DNA for the CDR3 is TGCAGCGCCAAAGACAGGCCGGGGTACAATGAGCAGTTCTTC.

The chain uses TRBV19 and TRBJ1-6, with D unresolved. V was trimmed by 8 bases and J by 0 bases, leaving 8 bases between them. Germline V gene data show CDR1 as LNHDA and CDR2 as SQIVND (reference sequence). This CDR3 has 14 residues. This CDR3 reads CASRPSSYNSPLHF. The CDR3 DNA reads as TGTGCCAGTCGCCCGAGCTCCTATAATTCACCCCTCCACTTT.

The V call is TRBV15, the J call TRBJ2-5; the match to TRBD2 covers 10 bases. From germline, CDR1 is LNHNV and CDR2 YYDKDF (reference sequence). Trimming cost V 0 bases and J 3 bases; bases outside gene matches: 7. This CDR3 has 17 residues. CDR3: CATSRDRPAGGEETQYF. CDR3 in DNA: TGTGCCACCAGCAGAGATCGGCCAGCGGGAGGGGAAGAGACCCAGTACTTC.

The genes are TRBV30 and TRBJ2-2, with 11 bases fitting TRBD1. The V gene end was trimmed by 2 bases and the J gene end by 6 bases; junction bases not matched to a gene: 5. CDR1 is GTSNPN, CDR2 SVGIG, per germline (reference sequence). This CDR3 has 15 amino acids. The CDR3: CAWSLRDRGAGELFF. In DNA form, the CDR3 reads TGTGCCTGGAGTCTCCGGGACAGGGGGGCCGGGGAGCTGTTTTTT.

The V gene is TRBV5-6, the J gene TRBJ1-5, with unresolved D. Trimming removed 4 bases from V and 6 bases from J, with 14 bases in between. The germline V gene encodes CDR1 SGHDT and CDR2 YYEEEE. The CDR3 runs 14 residues. The CDR3 bases are TGTGCCAGCAGCGCCGGGATCTCGAGTCAGCCCCAGCATTTT. Encoded protein: CASSAGISSQPQHF.

The chain couples TRBV9 to TRBJ2-1, with 12 bases fitting TRBD2. V gave up 4 bases and J gave up 2 bases; unmatched junction bases: 7. Germline lookup yields CDR1 SGDLS and CDR2 YYNGEE. This CDR3 has 17 residues. CDR3 sequence reads: CASSPRGLAGTYNEQFF. DNA of the CDR3: TGTGCCAGCAGCCCCCGAGGACTAGCGGGGACCTACAATGAGCAGTTCTTC.

This chain joins TRBV7-8 and TRBJ2-4, with 9 bases lining up with TRBD1. V lost 1 base and J lost 7; bases outside the gene matches: 5. In germline, CDR1 is SGHVS, CDR2 FQNEAQ. The CDR3 spans 15 residues. The CDR3: CASSLVGQGVNIQYF. CDR3 sequence (DNA): TGTGCCAGCAGCTTAGTGGGACAGGGAGTCAACATTCAGTACTTC.

The chain couples TRBV11-3 to TRBJ2-5, with D perhaps TRBD1 (6 bases). CDR3 size: 16 residues. V gave up 0 bases and J gave up 5 bases, with 16 bases separating them. The V gene's germline CDR1 is SGHNT and CDR2 YENEEA. The CDR3 loop is CASSLEGAGMRETQYF. CDR3 DNA: TGTGCCAGCAGCTTAGAGGGGGCAGGAATGAGGGAGACCCAGTACTTC.

This clone appeared once. Other nucleotide sequences in the sample specify the same CDR3. The chain carries TRBV5-1 and TRBJ2-3; maybe TRBD2 (5 bases). V shed 4 bases and J shed 4 bases, with 16 bases lying between them. The CDR3 consists of 15 residues. CDR1 and CDR2 from the germline V gene are SGHRS and YFSETQ. As DNA, the CDR3 is TGCGCCAGCAGCCTGCAATCCGGGAACGCAGATACGCAGTATTTT. Protein product: CASSLQSGNADTQYF.

There are a few counts of this clone. J is TRBJ2-3 and V is TRBV23-1; D might be TRBD1 (6 bases). TRBV23-1 is treated as an ORF (open reading frame) with a function not yet certain. This CDR3 region has 16 residues. Trimming removed 6 bases from V and 4 bases from J, with 20 bases in between. DNA of the CDR3: TGCGCCAGCAGCCGACCTCAGGGGTTTGGCGCAGATACGCAGTATTTT. Amino acids: CASSRPQGFGADTQYF.

The gene calls are TRBV6-1 and TRBJ1-2, with D possibly TRBD1 on 6 matching bases. Germline V gives CDR1 MNHNS, CDR2 SASEGT. There are 13 residues in the CDR3. V was clipped by 0 bases and J by 8 bases, with 10 bases between them. Here the CDR3 reads CASSEATGWGYTF. The CDR3 region has the DNA TGTGCCAGCAGTGAAGCAACAGGGTGGGGCTACACCTTC.

The rearrangement joins TRBV6-4 to TRBJ2-7, with a possible D match to TRBD1 (6 bases). Germline CDR1 MRHNA, CDR2 SNTAGT. V was trimmed by 6 bases and J by 2 bases, leaving 11 bases between them. CDR3 length equals 13 residues. The CDR3 DNA reads TGTGCCAGCAGCAACAGGGAGCCCTACGAGCAGTACTTC. It translates to CASSNREPYEQYF.

The V gene is TRBV7-9, the J gene TRBJ1-1, with D possibly being TRBD1 (5 bases). V was pared by 3 bases and J by 2 bases, with 7 bases between. CDR3 length: 13 residues. CDR1 is SEHNR and CDR2 is FQNEAQ in the germline V gene (reference sequence). Here the CDR3 reads CASSFQGNTEAFF. The CDR3 nucleotides are TGTGCCAGCAGCTTTCAGGGAAACACTGAAGCTTTCTTT.